Shown below are 24 T cell receptor beta chains from a single sample sequenced in a study of cytomegalovirus exposure and HLA in healthy donors. PCR amplification relied on 60 Vbeta primers (plus 13 Jbeta primers). Sequencing used immunoSEQ multiplex PCR; TCRdb keeps in-frame clones, though not all of them. Here the sample spans under 200,000 clones, roughly four fifths being singletons. Material for sequencing was PBMCs. These receptors came from a man aged 50-59 years in good health and CMV-seropositive.

V usage is TRBV28 and J usage is TRBJ2-7; 14 bases are a match to TRBD2. Germline assignment: CDR1 MDHEN and CDR2 SYDVKM. J lost 7 bases, V lost 3 bases, and 2 bases had no gene match. The CDR3 contains 14 residues. CDR3 sequence: CASSLGLAGVEQYF. DNA for the CDR3: TGTGCCAGCAGTTTGGGACTAGCGGGGGTGGAGCAGTACTTC.

CDR3 protein: CASGLGGTSHSETQYF. The CDR3, as DNA: TGTGCTAGTGGTTTGGGCGGGACTAGCCATTCGGAGACCCAGTACTTC. V usage is TRBV12-5 and J usage is TRBJ2-5, with 9 positions matching TRBD2. Germline-derived CDR1 and CDR2 are LGHNT and FRNRAP. The junction had 8 bases not matched to a gene; V was cut back by 1 base and J by 5 bases. CDR3 length: 16 residues.

The rearrangement links TRBV7-6 to TRBJ2-7; 10 bases fit TRBD1. The ends lost 2 bases at V and 5 bases at J; junction bases unmatched: 12. This CDR3 has 17 residues. The germline gives CDR1 SGHVS, CDR2 FNYEAQ. The CDR3 loop reads CASSLKATGTGVHEQYF. The CDR3 region has the DNA TGTGCCAGCAGCTTAAAAGCAACCGGGACAGGGGTCCACGAGCAGTACTTC.

The rearrangement uses TRBV7-3 and TRBJ2-2; D is uncertain. Trimming pared 5 bases from V and 4 bases from J, leaving 8 bases between. Germline values: CDR1 SGHTA, CDR2 FQGTGA. The CDR3 covers 13 residues. CDR3 residues: CASSTVSTGELFF. In DNA form, the CDR3 reads TGTGCCAGCAGCACTGTGAGCACCGGGGAGCTGTTTTTT.

This clone was observed a handful of times. This chain links TRBV7-2 with TRBJ2-5; 10 bases map to TRBD1. The J call may not be correct, given that the DNA end is closer to TRBJ2-7. This CDR3 has 15 amino acids. CDR1 is SGHTA, CDR2 FQGNSA, per germline. This CDR3 reads CASSPRDRGTYEQYF. As DNA, the CDR3 is TGTGCCAGCAGCCCCCGGGACAGGGGAACCTACGAGCAGTACTTC.

The chain uses TRBV7-2 and TRBJ2-7; TRBD1 matches at 7 bases. This CDR3 region has 16 residues. The germline CDR1 and CDR2 sequences are SGHTA and FQGNSA. V was pared by 1 base and J by 6 bases, with 12 bases of the junction left unmatched. CDR3 DNA: TGTGCCAGCAGCTTAGGAGGGGGCCTAGGCTTATCCGAGCAGTACTTC. The encoded protein is CASSLGGGLGLSEQYF.

The gene calls are TRBV19 and TRBJ2-7, with 7 bases lining up with TRBD1. Germline values: CDR1 LNHDA, CDR2 SQIVND (reference sequence). The CDR3 has 16 residues. V was pared by 4 bases and J by 4 bases, with 13 bases of the junction left unmatched. The CDR3 nucleotides are TGTGCCAGTAGTACCGAAGCCGGGACAGATATTTACGAGCAGTACTTC. Protein: CASSTEAGTDIYEQYF.

This clone was observed a handful of times. The rearrangement links TRBV29-1 to TRBJ2-5; TRBD1 might be the D (5 bases). CDR1 SQVTM and CDR2 ANQGSEA come from the germline V gene. V lost 1 base, J lost 1 base, and 7 bases lay in between. The CDR3 runs 13 residues. CDR3 sequence reads: CSVEGQIQETQYF. The CDR3 bases are TGCAGCGTTGAAGGACAGATCCAAGAGACCCAGTACTTC. Full variable domain (missing parts from reference TRBV29-1 and TRBJ2-5): SAVISQKPSRDICQRGTSLTIQCQVDSQVTMMFWYRQQPGQSLTLIATANQGSEATYESGFVIDKFPISRPNLTFSTLTVSNMSPEDSSIYLCSVEGQIQETQYFGPGTRLLVL.

This chain connects TRBV6-5 to TRBJ2-2; D gene uncertain. Germline CDR1 MNHEY, CDR2 SVGAGI. The CDR3 spans 11 residues. V was shortened by 6 bases and J by 7 bases, with 6 bases between the two germline ends. The CDR3 coding sequence is TGTGCCAGCAGGGCAGACGGGGAGCTGTTTTTT. Translation: CASRADGELFF.

The CDR3 DNA follows: TGTGCCAGCAGCCCCGGGAGGAGCCAAGAGACCCAGTACTTC. This gives the protein CASSPGRSQETQYF. This chain uses TRBV6-1 with TRBJ2-5; 7 bases line up with TRBD2. From germline, CDR1 is MNHNS and CDR2 SASEGT. CDR3 length equals 14 residues. Trimming removed 6 bases from V and 1 base from J; junction bases left unmatched: 5.

CDR3 sequence: CASSFPGEWSYEQYF. DNA of the CDR3: TGTGCCAGCAGCTTTCCCGGGGAATGGTCCTACGAGCAGTACTTC. The chain joins TRBV5-6 to TRBJ2-7; TRBD2 might be the D (5 bases). CDR1 and CDR2 (germline): SGHDT, YYEEEE. With 2 bases removed from V and 1 base from J, the gap between germline ends came to 13 bases. This CDR3 spans 15 amino acids.

The gene calls are TRBV6-5 and TRBJ1-3; the D is unclear. Germline CDR1 is MNHEY and CDR2 is SVGAGI. The CDR3 extends over 14 amino acids. V was trimmed by 2 bases and J by 1 base, leaving 6 bases between them. The CDR3 spells CASSYEASGNTIYF. The CDR3 region has the DNA TGTGCCAGCAGTTACGAGGCTTCTGGAAACACCATATATTTT.

V is TRBV5-4 and J is TRBJ1-3; D might be TRBD1 (5 bases). This CDR3 has 14 amino acids. V dropped 1 base and J dropped 2 bases, with 7 bases sitting between them. The germline gives CDR1 SGHNT, CDR2 YYREEE (reference sequence). The CDR3 DNA sequence: TGTGCCAGCAGCTTGAAGGGGACTGGAAACACCATATATTTT. Translating it yields CASSLKGTGNTIYF.

The V call is TRBV4-2, the J call TRBJ1-1; TRBD1 matches 9 bases. The length of the CDR3 is 15 residues. V lost 4 bases and J lost 3; bases outside the gene matches: 6. Germline V gene sequence: CDR1 LGHNA, CDR2 YNFKEQ. Here the CDR3 reads CASSRTGVGDTEAFF. DNA for the CDR3: TGTGCCAGCAGCCGGACAGGGGTTGGGGACACTGAAGCTTTCTTT.

The rearrangement joins TRBV5-4 to TRBJ1-1; D is uncertain. Germline lookup yields CDR1 SGHNT and CDR2 YYREEE (reference sequence). The CDR3 runs to 14 residues. V was pared by 0 bases and J by 2 bases, with 8 bases between. The CDR3 DNA is TGTGCCAGCAGCTTGGATCAGGTTAACACTGAAGCTTTCTTT. Amino acid sequence: CASSLDQVNTEAFF. Together with reference TRBV5-4 and TRBJ1-1, the CDR3 gives the full variable domain: ETGVTQSPTHLIKTRGQQVTLRCSSQSGHNTVSWYQQALGQGPQFIFQYYREEENGRGNFPPRFSGLQFPNYSSELNVNALELDDSALYLCASSLDQVNTEAFFGQGTRLTVV.

The V gene is TRBV4-3, the J gene TRBJ2-1; D is ambiguous. CDR1 is LGHNA, CDR2 YSLEER, per germline. The CDR3 is 14 amino acids. V was cut by 0 bases and J by 6 bases, with 9 bases left in between. The CDR3 nucleotides are TGCGCCAGCAGCCAAGAGCCGGCAGGCAATGAGCAGTTCTTC. Its translation: CASSQEPAGNEQFF.

This rearrangement joins TRBV10-3 to TRBJ1-1; D may be TRBD1 (5 bases). CDR1 is ENHRY and CDR2 is SYGVKD in the germline V gene. Between the trimmed V and J ends, which lost 6 bases and 3 bases, there was a span of 14 bases. This CDR3 is 14 amino acids long. As DNA, the CDR3 is TGTGCCATCAGGAACCAAGGACATGACACTGAAGCTTTCTTT. It encodes CAIRNQGHDTEAFF.

V is TRBV6-5 and J is TRBJ1-2; tentative D call: TRBD1 (6 bases). Trimming took off 2 bases at V and 5 bases at J, with 18 bases between the two ends. In germline, CDR1 is MNHEY, CDR2 SVGAGI. The CDR3 sequence is 16 residues long. The CDR3 protein is CASSYRITTGTYGYTF. CDR3 in DNA: TGTGCCAGCAGTTACCGGATTACAACAGGGACATATGGCTACACCTTC.

The chain joins TRBV10-3 to TRBJ1-5; TRBD1 matches at 9 bases. Germline V lookup: CDR1 ENHRY, CDR2 SYGVKD. The CDR3 loop spans 15 amino acids. The J segment lost 1 base and the V segment lost 6 bases, leaving 4 bases of the junction unmatched. DNA of the CDR3: TGTGCCATCAGCGAAGGGACAGGGAGCAATCAGCCCCAGCATTTT. This sequence encodes CAISEGTGSNQPQHF.

This clone showed up just a few times. This chain connects TRBV5-1 to TRBJ2-7; D unresolved. The CDR3 covers 15 residues. V was pared by 0 bases and J by 13 bases, with 23 bases between. Germline CDR1 and CDR2: SGHRS and YFSETQ. The CDR3 loop reads CASSLGVGAEQYLYF. CDR3 bases: TGCGCCAGCAGCTTGGGTGTGGGCGCCGAGCAGTACTTATACTTC.

V and J are TRBV18 and TRBJ1-1; no reliable D call. CDR1 and CDR2 (germline): KGHSH, LQKENI. This CDR3 comprises 13 residues. V lost 6 bases and J 11 bases, leaving 19 bases between the germline ends. CDR3 nucleotide sequence: TGTGCCAGCTCCCCTAGGGCCGATCCGGGGGCTTTCTTT. It yields the protein CASSPRADPGAFF.

The chain uses TRBV11-2 and TRBJ1-4, with D possibly TRBD1 on 5 matching bases. V was trimmed by 3 bases and J by 8 bases, leaving 13 bases between them. CDR1 is SGHAT, CDR2 FQNNGV, per germline. The CDR3 loop spans 14 amino acids. CDR3 sequence: CASSFGPAGEKLFF. Here the CDR3 DNA reads TGTGCCAGCAGCTTTGGACCGGCAGGGGAAAAACTGTTTTTT. Full variable domain (rest looked up from reference TRBV11-2 and TRBJ1-4): EAGVAQSPRYKIIEKRQSVAFWCNPISGHATLYWYQQILGQGPKLLIQFQNNGVVDDSQLPKDRFSAERLKGVDSTLKIQPAKLEDSAVYLCASSFGPAGEKLFFGSGTQLSVL.

The rearrangement links TRBV28 to TRBJ2-7; the D gene is possibly TRBD2 (6 bases). The germline V and J ends were trimmed by 4 bases and 2 bases, with 9 bases remaining between them. Germline V gene data show CDR1 as MDHEN and CDR2 as SYDVKM. CDR3 length: 13 residues. The CDR3 loop is CASSWGGTYEQYF. The CDR3 region has the DNA TGTGCCAGCAGTTGGGGAGGAACCTACGAGCAGTACTTC.

The V call is TRBV4-1, the J call TRBJ1-5; D is unclear. Germline lookup yields CDR1 MGHRA and CDR2 YSYEKL. The CDR3 contains 13 residues. V lost 5 bases to trimming and J lost 5 bases, with 10 bases between them. The CDR3 nucleotides read TGCGCCAGCAGCTCGAGGGAGGATCAGCCCCAGCATTTT. It translates to CASSSREDQPQHF.